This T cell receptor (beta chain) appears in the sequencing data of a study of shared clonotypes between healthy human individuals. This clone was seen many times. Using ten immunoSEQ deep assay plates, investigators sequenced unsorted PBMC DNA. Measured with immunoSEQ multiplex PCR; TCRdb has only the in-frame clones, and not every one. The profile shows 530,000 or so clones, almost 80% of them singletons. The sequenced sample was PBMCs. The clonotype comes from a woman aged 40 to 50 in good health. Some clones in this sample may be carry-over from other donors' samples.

CDR3 nucleotides: TGCAGCGGCGGACAAGGAGGTGAGCAGTACTTC. Encoded protein: CSGGQGGEQYF. The chain combines TRBV29-1 with TRBJ2-7; either TRBD1 or TRBD2 may fit D (5 bases each). Deletions cut 7 bases from V and 7 bases from J, with 14 bases between. The CDR3 is 11 amino acids. Germline V gene lookup returns CDR1 SQVTM and CDR2 ANQGSEA.